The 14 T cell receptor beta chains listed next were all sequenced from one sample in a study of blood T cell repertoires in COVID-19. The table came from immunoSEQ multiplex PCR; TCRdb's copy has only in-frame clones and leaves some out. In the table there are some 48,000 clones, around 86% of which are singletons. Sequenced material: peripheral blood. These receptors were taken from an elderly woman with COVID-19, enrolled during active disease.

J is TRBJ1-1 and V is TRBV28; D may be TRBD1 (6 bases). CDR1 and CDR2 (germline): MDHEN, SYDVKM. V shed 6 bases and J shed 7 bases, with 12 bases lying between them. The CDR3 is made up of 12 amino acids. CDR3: CASRSQGVEAFF. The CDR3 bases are TGTGCCAGCAGATCACAGGGCGTTGAAGCTTTCTTT.

The CDR3 DNA is TGTGCCAGCACCGCGGGACAGGGGCAAGAGACCCAGTACTTC. This gives the protein CASTAGQGQETQYF. The chain uses TRBV11-2 and TRBJ2-5; 10 bases fit TRBD1. CDR1 is SGHAT and CDR2 is FQNNGV in the germline V gene. The V and J ends lost 7 bases and 2 bases, in that order; junction bases with no gene match: 4. This CDR3 has 14 amino acids.

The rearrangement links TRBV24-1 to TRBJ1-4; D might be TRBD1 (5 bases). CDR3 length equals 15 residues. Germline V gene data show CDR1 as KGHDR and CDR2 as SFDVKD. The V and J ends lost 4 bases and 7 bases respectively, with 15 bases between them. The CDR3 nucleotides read TGTGCCACCAGTGACTCCAGGGAGGTCGTTGAAAAACTGTTTTTT. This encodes CATSDSREVVEKLFF.

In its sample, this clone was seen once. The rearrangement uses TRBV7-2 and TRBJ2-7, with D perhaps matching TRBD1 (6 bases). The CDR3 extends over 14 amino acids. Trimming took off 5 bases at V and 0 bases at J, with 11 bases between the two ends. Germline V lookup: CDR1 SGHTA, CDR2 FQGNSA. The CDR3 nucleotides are TGTGCCAGCAGCCGTCGGGACACCTCCTACGAGCAGTACTTC. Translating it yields CASSRRDTSYEQYF.

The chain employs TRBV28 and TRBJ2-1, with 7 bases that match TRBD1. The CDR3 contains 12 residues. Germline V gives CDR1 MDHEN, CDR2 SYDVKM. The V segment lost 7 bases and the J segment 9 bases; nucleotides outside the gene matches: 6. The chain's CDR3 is CASNERTGEQFF. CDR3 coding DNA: TGTGCCAGCAACGAAAGGACAGGTGAGCAGTTCTTC.

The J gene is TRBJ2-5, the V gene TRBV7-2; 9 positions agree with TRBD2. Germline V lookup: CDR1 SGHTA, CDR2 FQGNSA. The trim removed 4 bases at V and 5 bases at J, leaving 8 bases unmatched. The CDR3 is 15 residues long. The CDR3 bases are TGTGCCAGCAGCTCCTATTTTGCGGGGGGGGAGACCCAGTACTTC. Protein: CASSSYFAGGETQYF.

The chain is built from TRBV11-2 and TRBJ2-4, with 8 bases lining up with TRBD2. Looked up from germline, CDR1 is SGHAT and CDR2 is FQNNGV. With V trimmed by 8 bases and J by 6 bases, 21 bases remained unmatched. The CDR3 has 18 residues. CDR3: CASGRGSTSGPSGNIQYF. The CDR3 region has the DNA TGTGCCAGCGGCCGCGGGTCCACTAGCGGCCCGTCGGGAAACATTCAGTACTTC. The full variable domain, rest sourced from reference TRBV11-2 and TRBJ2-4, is EAGVAQSPRYKIIEKRQSVAFWCNPISGHATLYWYQQILGQGPKLLIQFQNNGVVDDSQLPKDRFSAERLKGVDSTLKIQPAKLEDSAVYLCASGRGSTSGPSGNIQYFGAGTRLSVL.

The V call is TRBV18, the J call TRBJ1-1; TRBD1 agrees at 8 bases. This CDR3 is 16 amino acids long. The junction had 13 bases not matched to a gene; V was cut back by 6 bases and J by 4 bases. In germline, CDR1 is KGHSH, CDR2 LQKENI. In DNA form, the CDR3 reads TGTGCCAGCTCGCCCGGGACAGGACCTTTCTCCACTGAAGCTTTCTTT. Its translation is CASSPGTGPFSTEAFF.

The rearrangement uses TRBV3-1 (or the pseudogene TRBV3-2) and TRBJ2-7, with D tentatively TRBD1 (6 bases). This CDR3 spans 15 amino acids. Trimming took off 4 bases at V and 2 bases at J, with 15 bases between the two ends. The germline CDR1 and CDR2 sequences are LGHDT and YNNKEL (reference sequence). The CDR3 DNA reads TGTGCCAGCAGCCCCACCGTTAGGACAGCCTACGAGCAGTACTTC. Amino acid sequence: CASSPTVRTAYEQYF.

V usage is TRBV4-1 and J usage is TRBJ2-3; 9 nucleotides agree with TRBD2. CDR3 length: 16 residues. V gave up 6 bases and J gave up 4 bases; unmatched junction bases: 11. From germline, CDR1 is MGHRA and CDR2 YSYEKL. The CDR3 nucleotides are TGCGCCAGCAGTAGTCCGGGACTAGCCCTTGCAGATACGCAGTATTTT. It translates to CASSSPGLALADTQYF.

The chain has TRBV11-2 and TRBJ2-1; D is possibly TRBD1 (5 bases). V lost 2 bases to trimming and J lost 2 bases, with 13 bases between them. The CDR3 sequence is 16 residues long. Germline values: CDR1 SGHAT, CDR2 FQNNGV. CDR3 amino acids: CASSLRGTPTYNEQFF. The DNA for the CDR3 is TGTGCCAGCAGCTTAAGGGGAACGCCGACCTACAATGAGCAGTTCTTC.

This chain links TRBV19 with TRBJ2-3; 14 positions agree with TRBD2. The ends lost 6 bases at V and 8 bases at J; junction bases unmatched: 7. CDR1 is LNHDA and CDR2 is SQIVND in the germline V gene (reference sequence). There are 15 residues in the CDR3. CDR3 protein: CASRRLAGGPGTQYF. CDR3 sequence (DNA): TGTGCCAGTAGAAGACTAGCGGGAGGGCCGGGTACGCAGTATTTT.

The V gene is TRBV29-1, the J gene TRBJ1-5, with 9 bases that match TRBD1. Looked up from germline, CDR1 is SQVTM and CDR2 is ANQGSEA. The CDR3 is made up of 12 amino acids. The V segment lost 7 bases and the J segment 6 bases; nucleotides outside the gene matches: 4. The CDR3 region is CSARTGAQPQHF. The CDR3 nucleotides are TGCAGCGCCCGGACAGGGGCTCAGCCCCAGCATTTT.

The CDR3 sequence: CASSFQQGSNQPQHF. For the CDR3, the DNA is TGTGCCAGCAGTTTTCAACAGGGCAGCAATCAGCCCCAGCATTTT. This chain links TRBV27 with TRBJ1-5; TRBD1 might be the D (6 bases). This CDR3 contains 15 residues. Germline loops: CDR1 MNHEY, CDR2 SMNVEV (reference sequence). The V gene lost 3 bases and the J gene lost 1 base, with 10 bases spanning the gap.